The 5 T cell receptor beta chains in this list originate from one sample, sequenced in a study of OX40 agonist ivuxolimab in advanced cancers. Clones were sequenced by immunoSEQ multiplex PCR, and TCRdb holds only the in-frame ones, with some missing. The repertoire holds 100,000 or so clones, with approximately 85% as singletons. Source: CD4+ or CD8+ T cells sorted from blood, taken in a trial of the OX40 agonist ivuxolimab. These receptor sequences come from an adult with an advanced solid tumor such as melanoma, head and neck, liver or kidney cancer.

The J gene is TRBJ2-3, the V gene TRBV18, with 7 nucleotides matching TRBD2. The V gene end was trimmed by 3 bases and the J gene end by 5 bases; junction bases not matched to a gene: 5. The CDR3 spans 14 residues. Germline V CDR1 and CDR2: KGHSH, LQKENI. The CDR3 reads CASSPLQREDTQYF. The CDR3 DNA sequence: TGTGCCAGCTCACCTCTACAGCGGGAAGATACGCAGTATTTT.

The chain combines TRBV6-5 with TRBJ2-1; D may correspond to TRBD1 or TRBD2 (5 bases each). The CDR3 sequence is 11 residues long. Trimming removed 2 bases at V and 10 bases at J, with 6 bases between. The V gene's germline CDR1 is MNHEY and CDR2 SVGAGI. Here the CDR3 reads CASSYGTEQFF. DNA of the CDR3: TGTGCCAGCAGTTACGGGACGGAGCAGTTCTTC.

The J gene is TRBJ2-1, the V gene TRBV7-2; the D gene is possibly TRBD2 (6 bases). Germline values: CDR1 SGHTA, CDR2 FQGNSA. The CDR3 length is 15 residues. The V gene lost 2 bases and the J gene lost 6 bases, with 14 bases spanning the gap. The DNA of the CDR3 is TGTGCCAGCAGCTTAACGGGAGATAGTAGCAATGAGCAGTTCTTC. Residues: CASSLTGDSSNEQFF.

The V and J genes are TRBV15 and TRBJ1-1; the D gene is possibly TRBD1 (6 bases). This CDR3 spans 15 amino acids. Germline CDR1 reads LNHNV; CDR2 reads YYDKDF (reference sequence). Trimming left V 0 bases short and J 6 bases short, with 14 bases between. This CDR3 is CATSRDPDSISEAFF. The CDR3 DNA sequence: TGTGCCACCAGCAGAGACCCGGACAGTATCTCTGAAGCTTTCTTT.

The rearrangement uses TRBV4-3 and TRBJ2-1; D possibly uses TRBD1 or TRBD2 (5 bases each). Looked up from germline, CDR1 is LGHNA and CDR2 is YSLEER. The CDR3 spans 15 residues. Trimming cost V 0 bases and J 4 bases, with 10 bases left between them. CDR3 sequence (DNA): TGCGCCAGCAGCCAAGATCTGGGGGTTTACAATGAGCAGTTCTTC. As protein: CASSQDLGVYNEQFF.